Presented here are 6 T cell receptor beta chains from one specimen sequenced in a study of metastatic and nonmetastatic thyroid tumors. MiXCR re-clonotyped the PCR reads for TCRdb. The table includes tens of thousands of clones, 20% to 25% detected once. Thyroid surgery was performed in patients who had received no treatment beforehand. What was sequenced was blood. These receptors were obtained from a female donor with papillary thyroid cancer or a benign thyroid nodule (not recorded which). Some clones in this sample may be carry-over from other donors' samples.

On this clone itself: Since no conserved phenylalanine or tryptophan closes the CDR3, a read error is the likely cause. The V and J genes are TRBV6-5 and TRBJ1-2; D unresolved. Germline V gene lookup returns CDR1 MNHEY and CDR2 SVGAGI. V dropped 6 bases and J dropped 9 bases, with 8 bases sitting between them. The CDR3 covers 10 residues. The CDR3 spells CASSDISYTV. CDR3 DNA: TGTGCCAGCAGCGATATTAGCTACACCGTC.

This clone has just a few counts. In this CDR3 the conserved last residue, phenylalanine or tryptophan, is missing, so a read error is likely. V gene TRBV12-3 or TRBV12-4 combines with J gene TRBJ2-7; no clear D gene. The V end lost 6 bases, the J end lost 4 bases, and 16 bases lay between the germline ends. The CDR3 sequence is 14 residues long. CDR3 protein: CASSALGSLYEQYL. The DNA of the CDR3 is TGTGCCAGCAGCGCTCTGGGATCACTTTACGAGCAGTACTTG.

V is TRBV18 and J is TRBJ1-1; 12 bases are a match to TRBD1. CDR3 length: 17 amino acids. V was pared by 3 bases and J by 6 bases, with 11 bases of the junction left unmatched. Germline CDR1 KGHSH, CDR2 LQKENI. The CDR3 sequence: CASSPAGTGGSGAEAFF. The CDR3 DNA reads TGTGCCAGCTCACCTGCCGGGACAGGGGGCTCTGGGGCTGAAGCTTTCTTT.

On this clone itself: The same CDR3 arises from other DNA sequences in this sample as well. This chain joins TRBV19 and TRBJ2-3; TRBD2 is a possible D gene (5 bases). Germline CDR1 reads LNHDA; CDR2 reads SQIVND (reference sequence). The CDR3 covers 13 residues. DNA of the CDR3: TGTGCACTTACCGCAGAACTAGTCGATACGCAGTATTTT. Encoded protein: CALTAELVDTQYF.

This clone was observed many times. The rearrangement uses TRBV18 and TRBJ2-2; 11 bases fit TRBD2. Trimming removed 3 bases from V and 6 bases from J; junction bases left unmatched: 0. The CDR3 length is 14 residues. Germline CDR1 KGHSH, CDR2 LQKENI. CDR3 in DNA: TGTGCCAGCTCACCGGGACTAGCGGCCGGGGAGCTGTTTTTT. This sequence encodes CASSPGLAAGELFF. The full variable domain, rest sourced from reference TRBV18 and TRBJ2-2, is NAGVMQNPRHLVRRRGQEARLRCSPMKGHSHVYWYRQLPEEGLKFMVYLQKENIIDESGMPKERFSAEFPKEGPSILRIQQVVRGDSAAYFCASSPGLAAGELFFGEGSRLTVL.

Note on this clone: In this CDR3 the conserved last residue, phenylalanine or tryptophan, is missing, so a read error is likely. The V and J genes are TRBV5-5 and TRBJ2-5; the D is unclear. The germline gives CDR1 SGHKS, CDR2 YYEKEE (reference sequence). CDR3 size: 13 residues. DNA for the CDR3: TGTGCCAGCAGCCCCTCTATTCAAGTGACCCAGTACGTC. Translated, it gives CASSPSIQVTQYV.